The 8 T cell receptor beta chains in this list originate from one sample, sequenced in a study of T cell clones after liver transplantation. Libraries were prepared by immunoSEQ multiplex PCR; TCRdb keeps only in-frame clonotypes and omits some of them. The repertoire holds 40,000 to 65,000 clones, about 88% seen once, with around 8.5% in the top ten. The sequencing used CD4+ T cells from blood, collected before liver transplant. These receptor sequences come from a human donor who received a liver transplant.

CDR3 loop: CASSRPAVEQFF. The CDR3 nucleotides are TGTGCCAGCAGCCGTCCCGCTGTCGAGCAGTTCTTC. The V and J genes are TRBV7-2 and TRBJ2-1; the D is unclear. Germline loops: CDR1 SGHTA, CDR2 FQGNSA. V was pared by 5 bases and J by 10 bases, with 12 bases between. CDR3 length: 12 residues.

The chain employs TRBV29-1 and TRBJ1-1; 8 bases line up with TRBD1. The CDR3 contains 12 residues. The germline gives CDR1 SQVTM, CDR2 ANQGSEA. Losses at the gene ends were 7 bases for V and 4 bases for J; bases not matched to a gene: 5. CDR3 sequence reads: CSAEQGGTEAFF. CDR3 bases: TGCAGCGCGGAACAGGGGGGCACTGAAGCTTTCTTT.

The genes are TRBV5-4 and TRBJ1-1, with TRBD1 matching 7 bases. This CDR3 comprises 14 residues. Per the germline V gene, CDR1 is SGHNT and CDR2 is YYREEE (reference sequence). Trimming took 4 bases from V and 5 from J; bases not matched to a gene: 8. The CDR3 sequence is CASSLGGGGTEAFF. CDR3 in DNA: TGTGCCAGCAGCCTGGGAGGGGGCGGGACTGAAGCTTTCTTT.

J is TRBJ2-5 and V is TRBV30; possibly TRBD2 for D (6 bases). CDR3 length equals 14 residues. V was clipped by 3 bases and J by 4 bases, with 15 bases between them. CDR1 GTSNPN and CDR2 SVGIG come from the germline V gene (reference sequence). This chain's CDR3 is CAWSHERGGETQYF. In nucleotides, the CDR3 is TGTGCCTGGAGCCACGAGAGGGGAGGAGAGACCCAGTACTTC. Together with reference TRBV30 and TRBJ2-5, the CDR3 gives the full variable domain: SQTIHQWPATLVQPVGSPLSLECTVEGTSNPNLYWYRQAAGRGLQLLFYSVGIGQISSEVPQNLSASRPQDRQFILSSKKLLLSDSGFYLCAWSHERGGETQYFGPGTRLLVL.

The table lists this clone with a few counts. V and J are TRBV5-5 and TRBJ2-7, with D perhaps matching TRBD1 or TRBD2 (5 bases each). The V and J ends lost 5 bases and 2 bases respectively, with 17 bases between them. The CDR3 consists of 15 residues. CDR1 is SGHKS, CDR2 YYEKEE, per germline (reference sequence). CDR3 loop: CASSTNPGTTYEQYF. The CDR3 DNA reads as TGTGCCAGCAGTACTAACCCCGGGACCACCTACGAGCAGTACTTC.

J is TRBJ1-4 and V is TRBV30; 7 bases align to TRBD1. J gave up 5 bases and V 4 bases, and 7 bases lay outside the gene matches. This CDR3 is 14 amino acids long. Germline CDR1 and CDR2: GTSNPN and SVGIG (reference sequence). The CDR3: CAWTRGQRNEKLFF. The CDR3 DNA follows: TGTGCCTGGACTAGGGGACAGCGAAATGAAAAACTGTTTTTT. Together with reference TRBV30 and TRBJ1-4, the CDR3 gives the full variable domain: SQTIHQWPATLVQPVGSPLSLECTVEGTSNPNLYWYRQAAGRGLQLLFYSVGIGQISSEVPQNLSASRPQDRQFILSSKKLLLSDSGFYLCAWTRGQRNEKLFFGSGTQLSVL.

This chain links TRBV10-3 with TRBJ2-3, with 10 nucleotides matching TRBD1. The germline CDR1 and CDR2 sequences are ENHRY and SYGVKD. The CDR3 length is 17 residues. The trim removed 0 bases at V and 2 bases at J, leaving 5 bases unmatched. The CDR3 DNA follows: TGTGCCATCAGTGAGTCTCCGACAGGGGGCAACACAGATACGCAGTATTTT. It yields the protein CAISESPTGGNTDTQYF.

V gene TRBV5-1 combines with J gene TRBJ2-5; maybe TRBD1 (6 bases). The V gene lost 4 bases and the J gene lost 4 bases, with 17 bases spanning the gap. The CDR3 is made up of 15 amino acids. CDR1 SGHRS and CDR2 YFSETQ come from the germline V gene. The CDR3 DNA follows: TGCGCCAGCAGCCGATTGCCAAGCAGGGGAGAGACCCAGTACTTC. Translating gives CASSRLPSRGETQYF.